The TCR beta chain under discussion was sequenced for a study of T cell clonotyping in hematopoietic cell transplantation. General observations from the study: Without cell sorting, CD4 versus CD8 contributions remain unresolved.

Assay: immunoSEQ multiplex PCR; the TCRdb copy retains only in-frame clones and omits some. The sample lists around 40,000 clones; 90% to 95% were seen once. Trimming took off 2 bases at V and 4 bases at J, with 12 bases between the two ends. The CDR3 is 14 amino acids. Germline CDR1 and CDR2: SGHDT and YYEEEE. Time point specified: recipient sample about 28 days before transplant, after cytoreduction. About this clone itself: Antigen specificity is unknown.

The chain couples TRBV5-6 to TRBJ2-5; D might be TRBD1 (6 bases). The sequences come from peripheral blood mononuclear cells, collected before stem cell transplant. This clonotype was sampled from a man between 40 and 49 years old with chronic myeloid leukemia. Some clones in this sample may be carry-over from other donors' samples. The CDR3 protein is CASSLTLGGETQYF. In DNA, the CDR3 is TGTGCCAGCAGCTTAACCCTAGGGGGAGAGACCCAGTACTTC.